Following are 8 T cell receptor beta chains from one sample sequenced in a study of blood T cell repertoires in COVID-19. This table comes from immunoSEQ multiplex PCR, and its TCRdb copy is limited to in-frame clones, with some not included. The table shows about 82,000 clones, with about four fifths occurring only once. The sequencing sample was made of peripheral blood. The receptors here all came from a woman in her 40s with active or convalescent COVID-19.

V and J are TRBV14 and TRBJ1-2, with D unresolved. V lost 4 bases and J 8 bases, leaving 11 bases between the germline ends. There are 12 residues in the CDR3. Germline loops: CDR1 SGHDN, CDR2 FVKESK. Here the CDR3 reads CASSRPSGGYTF. The CDR3 nucleotides are TGTGCCAGCAGCCGTCCTAGTGGCGGCTACACCTTC.

This clone has just one count. The chain carries TRBV19 and TRBJ2-7; 8 bases fit TRBD1. With V trimmed by 6 bases and J by 3 bases, 7 bases remained unmatched. CDR1 is LNHDA and CDR2 is SQIVND in the germline V gene (reference sequence). This CDR3 is 14 amino acids long. This CDR3 reads CASRRQGLSYEQYF. The CDR3 region has the DNA TGTGCCAGTAGGAGACAGGGGCTGAGCTACGAGCAGTACTTC.

In its sample, this clone was seen a few times. This sequence joins TRBV5-6 and TRBJ2-7; TRBD1 aligns across 8 bases. This CDR3 spans 14 amino acids. Per the germline V gene, CDR1 is SGHDT and CDR2 is YYEEEE. With V trimmed by 0 bases and J by 2 bases, 1 base remained unmatched. The CDR3 sequence: CASSLVRGPYEQYF. The CDR3 nucleotides are TGTGCCAGCAGCTTGGTCAGGGGGCCCTACGAGCAGTACTTC.

V is TRBV27 and J is TRBJ2-3; possibly TRBD2 for D (6 bases). Germline CDR1 reads MNHEY; CDR2 reads SMNVEV (reference sequence). The CDR3 is 18 amino acids. The germline V and J ends were trimmed by 2 bases and 2 bases, with 20 bases remaining between them. CDR3 nucleotide sequence: TGTGCCAGCAGTTTAAACGCCGGAGGGGCGCTCGACACAGATACGCAGTATTTT. It specifies CASSLNAGGALDTDTQYF.

This sequence joins TRBV7-9 and TRBJ2-3; 8 bases align to TRBD1. This CDR3 has 15 residues. Germline loops: CDR1 SEHNR, CDR2 FQNEAQ (reference sequence). Trimming at V came to 1 base and at J to 4 bases, leaving 4 bases not matched to a gene. The CDR3 loop reads CASSLDNRGADTQYF. CDR3 sequence (DNA): TGTGCCAGCAGCTTAGATAACAGGGGGGCAGATACGCAGTATTTT.

The J gene is TRBJ2-7, the V gene TRBV11-3, with 7 bases identical to TRBD1. This CDR3 spans 14 amino acids. V lost 1 base and J lost 1; bases outside the gene matches: 1. The germline V gene encodes CDR1 SGHNT and CDR2 YENEEA. CDR3 sequence reads: CASSLGTGSYEQYF. The CDR3, as DNA: TGTGCCAGCAGCTTAGGGACAGGATCCTACGAGCAGTACTTC.

The chain links TRBV11-2 to TRBJ2-7, with D hard to call. Germline CDR1 reads SGHAT; CDR2 reads FQNNGV. Deletions cut 1 base from V and 3 bases from J, with 7 bases between. The CDR3 is 13 residues long. The CDR3 nucleotides are TGTGCCAGCAGCTTAGTCCCAGACTACGAGCAGTACTTC. Its translation: CASSLVPDYEQYF.

This chain uses TRBV7-2 with TRBJ1-5, with a possible D match to TRBD1 (5 bases). CDR1 SGHTA and CDR2 FQGNSA come from the germline V gene. The CDR3 spans 15 residues. The V end lost 2 bases, the J end lost 6 bases, and 14 bases lay between the germline ends. DNA for the CDR3: TGTGCCAGCAGCTTACTTGGGGGGAGGAGTCAGCCCCAGCATTTT. Translation: CASSLLGGRSQPQHF. The full variable domain, with the rest looked up from reference TRBV7-2 and TRBJ1-5, is GAGVSQSPSNKVTEKGKDVELRCDPISGHTALYWYRQSLGQGLEFLIYFQGNSAPDKSGLPSDRFSAERTGGSVSTLTIQRTQQEDSAVYLCASSLLGGRSQPQHFGDGTRLSIL.